Shown below are 27 T cell receptor beta chains from a single sample sequenced in a study of T cells in Graves' hyperthyroidism and ophthalmopathy. Amplified TCR beta CDR3 regions came from RNA transcripts. Using the HTBI primer set, a first-round RT-PCR was run on the TCR CDR3. TCRdb redid the calling of the multiplex PCR reads with MiXCR, one entry per CDR3 protein. Of roughly 570,000 distinct CDR3 sequences listed, approximately 44% were seen once; the top ten hold 15% to 20%. What was sequenced was peripheral blood or thyroid tissue (not recorded which). The source of these receptors is an adult woman with Graves' disease, either hyperthyroidism or ophthalmopathy (not recorded which).

Turning to this clonotype: Given a much more abundant clone one base away, this may be a read error. J is TRBJ1-2 and V is TRBV5-6; the D gene is possibly TRBD1 (5 bases). Per germline, CDR1 SGHDT and CDR2 YYEEEE. This CDR3 has 12 residues. This chain's CDR3 is CVSSFWGHGYTF. The CDR3 nucleotides read TGTGTCAGCAGCTTTTGGGGCCATGGCTACACCTTC.

This clonotype was counted many times. V usage is TRBV6-1 and J usage is TRBJ1-1, with D uncertain. Germline V gene sequence: CDR1 MNHNS, CDR2 SASEGT. V was cut by 2 bases and J by 1 base, with 11 bases left in between. The CDR3 contains 15 residues. The CDR3 nucleotides read TGTGCCAGCAGTGAATCCATGGGGAGGAACACTGAAGCTTTCTTT. This codes for CASSESMGRNTEAFF.

This chain uses TRBV19 with TRBJ2-2; possibly TRBD2 for D (7 bases). The germline V gene has CDR1 LNHDA and CDR2 SQIVND (reference sequence). V gave up 6 bases and J gave up 2 bases, with 19 bases separating them. The CDR3 extends over 17 amino acids. In nucleotides, the CDR3 is TGTGCCAGTAGCCGGCGGGGGCAGGGGTCTAACACCGGGGAGCTGTTTTTT. Translation gives CASSRRGQGSNTGELFF.

The chain combines TRBV2 with TRBJ1-2; D is perhaps TRBD1 (5 bases). In germline, CDR1 is SNHLY, CDR2 FYNNEI. The ends were cut back, 2 bases at V and 8 bases at J, with 9 bases in the middle. This CDR3 has 12 residues. The CDR3 sequence is CASSELRVGYTF. The CDR3 DNA reads as TGTGCCAGCAGTGAACTCAGGGTGGGCTACACCTTC.

This clonotype was seen many times. The J gene is TRBJ2-6, the V gene TRBV5-1; TRBD1 is a possible D gene (6 bases). Germline V gene sequence: CDR1 SGHRS, CDR2 YFSETQ. Trimming cost V 5 bases and J 0 bases, with 21 bases left between them. The CDR3 spans 19 residues. The CDR3 coding sequence is TGCGCCAGCAGGAGGGCCAGTACAGGGATGAGCTCTGGGGCCAACGTCCTGACTTTC. It encodes CASRRASTGMSSGANVLTF.

In this sample, this clonotype turned up many times. The chain links TRBV6-1 to TRBJ1-5; no reliable D call. Germline CDR1 MNHNS, CDR2 SASEGT. The ends were cut back, 7 bases at V and 8 bases at J, with 18 bases in the middle. The CDR3 extends over 14 amino acids. The CDR3 sequence is CASIVVLGSEPQHF. The CDR3 DNA reads as TGTGCCAGCATCGTAGTGCTCGGGTCTGAGCCCCAGCATTTT.

There are a few counts of this clonotype. The V and J genes are TRBV6-1 and TRBJ1-6, with D possibly TRBD1 on 5 matching bases. The CDR3 sequence is 14 residues long. With 11 bases removed from V and 4 bases from J, the gap between germline ends came to 15 bases. Germline V gene data show CDR1 as MNHNS and CDR2 as SASEGT. The CDR3 spells CAASIGGYNSPLHF. The CDR3 DNA is TGTGCCGCCAGCATTGGGGGGTATAATTCACCCCTCCACTTT.

In this sample, this clonotype turned up many times. The V call is TRBV6-1, the J call TRBJ2-7; 8 bases agree with TRBD2. From germline, CDR1 is MNHNS and CDR2 SASEGT. After removal of 2 bases from V and 0 bases from J, the junction contained 3 bases not matched to a gene. The CDR3 has 15 amino acids. CDR3 protein: CASSEQRGSSYEQYF. As DNA, the CDR3 is TGTGCCAGCAGTGAACAGCGGGGGAGCTCCTACGAGCAGTACTTC.

The gene calls are TRBV9 and TRBJ1-2; D is undetermined. The CDR3 is 13 amino acids. V gave up 4 bases and J gave up 5 bases, with 12 bases separating them. From germline, CDR1 is SGDLS and CDR2 YYNGEE. The DNA for the CDR3 is TGTGCCAGCAGCCCCACTAGCGGGTATGGCTACACCTTC. Translating gives CASSPTSGYGYTF.

CDR3 sequence (DNA): TGTGCCAGCAGACACCCCGGGACAGGGGTTGTTGAGACCCAGTACTTC. Its translation is CASRHPGTGVVETQYF. The chain combines TRBV7-9 with TRBJ2-5; 10 bases are a match to TRBD1. The V and J ends lost 6 bases and 5 bases, in that order; junction bases with no gene match: 12. This CDR3 is built from 16 residues. CDR1 is SEHNR and CDR2 is FQNEAQ in the germline V gene (reference sequence).

Concerning this clonotype itself: This may stem from a read error, because a much larger clone lies one nucleotide away. This chain uses TRBV7-9 with TRBJ2-7; 12 bases match TRBD2. The germline V gene has CDR1 SEHNR and CDR2 FQNEAQ (reference sequence). This CDR3 spans 15 amino acids. For the CDR3, the DNA is TGTGCCAACAGCCCGGGACTAGCGGGCTCCTACGAGCAGTACTTC. Residues: CANSPGLAGSYEQYF.

This clonotype appeared many times. The V and J genes are TRBV7-2 and TRBJ1-2; 7 nucleotides match TRBD1. This CDR3 spans 14 amino acids. Trimming cost V 1 base and J 3 bases; bases outside gene matches: 2. Germline values: CDR1 SGHTA, CDR2 FQGNSA. CDR3 bases: TGTGCCAGCAGCTTAGGCGGGACAGACTATGGCTACACCTTC. This encodes CASSLGGTDYGYTF.

The rearrangement joins TRBV18 to TRBJ2-5; D call uncertain. The V and J ends lost 3 bases and 1 base respectively, with 9 bases between them. There are 14 residues in the CDR3. Per germline, CDR1 KGHSH and CDR2 LQKENI. DNA of the CDR3: TGTGCCAGCTCACCGGCCGGCACCCAAGAGACCCAGTACTTC. This gives the protein CASSPAGTQETQYF.

The V and J genes are TRBV19 and TRBJ2-6, with 10 bases aligning to TRBD1. The CDR3 covers 11 residues. V was pared by 4 bases and J by 17 bases, with 2 bases of the junction left unmatched. Germline V gene sequence: CDR1 LNHDA, CDR2 SQIVND (reference sequence). Written as DNA, the CDR3 is TGTGCCAGTAGTAGGGACAGGGGTTTGACTTTC. This codes for CASSRDRGLTF.

V gene TRBV7-8 combines with J gene TRBJ2-1, with D uncertain. V shed 6 bases and J shed 5 bases, with 11 bases lying between them. The V gene's germline CDR1 is SGHVS and CDR2 FQNEAQ. The CDR3 has 13 residues. The CDR3 sequence: CASRELVNNEQFF. In nucleotides, the CDR3 is TGTGCCAGCAGGGAGCTAGTAAACAATGAGCAGTTCTTC.

CDR3 nucleotide sequence: TGTGCCAGCTTAATGCGGCTAGGAGACACTGAAGCTTTCTTT. Its translation is CASLMRLGDTEAFF. V usage is TRBV2 and J usage is TRBJ1-1; no clear D. CDR1 and CDR2 (germline): SNHLY, FYNNEI. V lost 8 bases, J lost 3 bases, and 16 bases lay in between. CDR3 size: 14 residues.

This clonotype was seen only a few times. CDR3 coding DNA: TGTGCCAGCAGTGCCTCTTCCATATCCACAGAAAAAGAGACCCAGTACTTC. It codes for CASSASSISTEKETQYF. The chain carries TRBV27 and TRBJ2-5; D unresolved. This CDR3 contains 17 residues. Germline lookup yields CDR1 MNHEY and CDR2 SMNVEV (reference sequence). The V and J ends lost 5 bases and 3 bases respectively, with 22 bases between them.

This clonotype was counted only a few times. The rearrangement joins TRBV12-3 or TRBV12-4 to TRBJ2-2; D is unclear. The CDR3 sequence is 15 residues long. Between the trimmed V and J ends, which lost 2 bases and 3 bases, there was a span of 10 bases. This CDR3 reads CASSLNNAYTGELFF. The CDR3 DNA reads as TGTGCCAGCAGTTTAAATAACGCATACACCGGGGAGCTGTTTTTT.

V usage is TRBV19 and J usage is TRBJ2-7; D is undetermined. This CDR3 is 8 amino acids long. Germline CDR1 is LNHDA and CDR2 is SQIVND (reference sequence). The ends were cut back, 9 bases at V and 7 bases at J, with 4 bases in the middle. CDR3: CARTEQYF. CDR3 nucleotide sequence: TGTGCCAGGACTGAGCAGTACTTC.

J is TRBJ2-5 and V is TRBV11-1, with TRBD1 as a possible D gene (6 bases). The germline V gene encodes CDR1 SGHAT and CDR2 FQDESV (reference sequence). V lost 5 bases to trimming and J lost 9 bases, with 19 bases between them. The CDR3 has 14 residues. CDR3 bases: TGTGCCAGCAGCCCTACAGGGTCCAATCAGCCCCAGTACTTC. Translating it yields CASSPTGSNQPQYF.

This clonotype was observed once. The V and J genes are TRBV20-1 and TRBJ2-7; TRBD2 matches 11 bases. CDR1 and CDR2 from the germline V gene are DFQATT and SNEGSKA (reference sequence). The CDR3 extends over 14 amino acids. Trimming took 4 bases from V and 4 from J; bases not matched to a gene: 6. CDR3 DNA sequence: TGCAGTGCTACCTCGGGACTAGCGGTGTACGAGCAGTACTTC. Its translation: CSATSGLAVYEQYF.

This clonotype was detected many times. The chain recombines TRBV7-9 with TRBJ1-5, with D uncertain. This CDR3 contains 16 residues. Trimming removed 10 bases at V and 0 bases at J, with 19 bases between. Germline loops: CDR1 SEHNR, CDR2 FQNEAQ (reference sequence). CDR3 sequence reads: CANSRGTADSNQPQHF. The CDR3 DNA reads as TGTGCCAACTCGCGGGGAACAGCCGATAGCAATCAGCCCCAGCATTTT.

Ten or more counts support this clonotype. The V call is TRBV27, the J call TRBJ2-7; D remains ambiguous. With 10 bases removed from V and 0 bases from J, the gap between germline ends came to 13 bases. Per the germline V gene, CDR1 is MNHEY and CDR2 is SMNVEV (reference sequence). The CDR3 has 13 residues. CDR3 in amino acids: CATTDGDSYEQYF. The CDR3 DNA reads TGTGCCACCACGGATGGCGACTCCTACGAGCAGTACTTC.

The chain uses TRBV4-1 and TRBJ2-7, with 9 bases aligning to TRBD2. The CDR3 is 15 residues long. V shed 1 base and J 4 bases; nucleotides not matched to a gene: 5. The germline V gene encodes CDR1 MGHRA and CDR2 YSYEKL. This CDR3 reads CASSQVAGGHYEQYF. The CDR3 DNA sequence: TGCGCCAGCAGCCAAGTGGCGGGAGGGCATTACGAGCAGTACTTC.

The V call is TRBV29-1, the J call TRBJ2-5; the D gene is possibly TRBD2 (6 bases). CDR1 and CDR2 (germline): SQVTM, ANQGSEA. The CDR3 length is 13 residues. Trimming pared 3 bases from V and 7 bases from J, leaving 15 bases between. CDR3 DNA sequence: TGCAGCGTTGACCCGGAGGGCCGGGGGACCCAGTACTTC. It is translated as CSVDPEGRGTQYF.

This chain connects TRBV11-1 to TRBJ1-6, with a tentative D call TRBD1 (5 bases). The CDR3 covers 14 residues. Between the trimmed V and J ends, which lost 6 bases and 5 bases, there was a span of 11 bases. CDR1 is SGHAT, CDR2 FQDESV, per germline (reference sequence). CDR3 sequence: CASRLAGDNSPLHF. CDR3 DNA: TGTGCCAGCAGGTTGGCGGGGGATAATTCACCCCTCCACTTT.

This clonotype was seen more than once but under ten times. The gene calls are TRBV15 and TRBJ1-6; perhaps TRBD1 as D (5 bases). This CDR3 spans 15 amino acids. V was clipped by 0 bases and J by 7 bases, with 10 bases between them. Germline loops: CDR1 LNHNV, CDR2 YYDKDF (reference sequence). CDR3 in DNA: TGTGCCACCAGCAGAGAATCGGCAGGGAATTCACCCCTCCACTTT. This sequence encodes CATSRESAGNSPLHF.